The next 30 T cell receptor beta chains were all read from a single sample in a study of OX40 agonist ivuxolimab in advanced cancers. Clones were read by immunoSEQ multiplex PCR, and TCRdb kept only the in-frame ones, dropping some. The sample lists 77,000 or so clones; 90% to 95% were seen once. The material sequenced was CD4+ or CD8+ T cells sorted from blood, taken in a trial of the OX40 agonist ivuxolimab. The receptors here all came from an adult with an advanced solid tumor such as melanoma, head and neck, liver or kidney cancer.

This chain joins TRBV11-2 and TRBJ1-4; no reliable D call. CDR3 length equals 14 residues. The V end was cut by 5 bases, the J end by 8 bases, with 15 bases between. Germline V gene lookup returns CDR1 SGHAT and CDR2 FQNNGV. CDR3 amino acids: CASSKTVWEEKLFF. CDR3 DNA: TGTGCCAGCAGCAAGACGGTTTGGGAAGAAAAACTGTTTTTT.

The CDR3 loop is CASSRLPAVGYGYTF. For the CDR3, the DNA is TGTGCCAGCAGCAGACTCCCGGCAGTCGGCTATGGCTACACCTTC. The chain combines TRBV7-9 with TRBJ1-2; D remains ambiguous. CDR1 is SEHNR, CDR2 FQNEAQ, per germline (reference sequence). Trimming took 5 bases from V and 4 from J, leaving 17 bases between them. The CDR3 spans 15 residues.

CDR3 sequence (DNA): TGCGCCAGCAGCGAACAAGACAGGGGCAGCGAAAAACTGTTTTTT. Translation: CASSEQDRGSEKLFF. The chain combines TRBV4-3 with TRBJ1-4; 8 bases match TRBD1. Germline CDR1 is LGHNA and CDR2 is YSLEER. This CDR3 has 15 amino acids. V shed 5 bases, J shed 8 bases, and the junction held 10 bases outside the gene matches.

The chain uses TRBV7-2 and TRBJ2-3; perhaps TRBD1 as D (6 bases). V gave up 3 bases and J gave up 2 bases, with 9 bases separating them. The CDR3 contains 14 residues. Germline values: CDR1 SGHTA, CDR2 FQGNSA. CDR3 sequence reads: CASSFRQVTDTQYF. In DNA form, the CDR3 reads TGTGCCAGCAGCTTCAGACAGGTCACAGATACGCAGTATTTT.

The J gene is TRBJ2-5, the V gene TRBV27; 11 nucleotides agree with TRBD2. Germline V gene sequence: CDR1 MNHEY, CDR2 SMNVEV (reference sequence). This CDR3 has 18 amino acids. Unmatched junction bases numbered 9, after V lost 3 bases and J lost 0 bases. CDR3 sequence: CASSFSPRLAGHQETQYF. CDR3 DNA sequence: TGTGCCAGCAGTTTTTCCCCTCGACTAGCGGGGCACCAAGAGACCCAGTACTTC.

The rearrangement links TRBV4-3 to TRBJ2-3; the D is unclear. Germline values: CDR1 LGHNA, CDR2 YSLEER. Trimming stripped 1 base from V and 4 bases from J, with 9 bases between. The CDR3 totals 14 residues. The chain's CDR3 is CASSQGLAPDTQYF. In DNA, the CDR3 is TGCGCCAGCAGCCAAGGATTAGCCCCAGATACGCAGTATTTT.

Here the CDR3 reads CASSLGNGGRRTYEQYF. The CDR3 region has the DNA TGTGCCAGCAGCTTAGGGAACGGAGGAAGGCGTACCTACGAGCAGTACTTC. This chain uses TRBV11-2 with TRBJ2-7, with D tentatively TRBD2 (5 bases). The CDR3 is 17 amino acids. Germline lookup yields CDR1 SGHAT and CDR2 FQNNGV. Trimming took 1 base from V and 2 from J, leaving 18 bases between them.

Only one count was recorded for this clone. The chain couples TRBV19 to TRBJ1-2; TRBD1 agrees at 8 bases. Per the germline V gene, CDR1 is LNHDA and CDR2 is SQIVND (reference sequence). The CDR3 extends over 16 amino acids. V was pared by 9 bases and J by 1 base, with 13 bases of the junction left unmatched. The CDR3 DNA follows: TGTGCCAGCCACAGGGGGACGGACGCCGGTAACTATGGCTACACCTTC. It codes for CASHRGTDAGNYGYTF.

This chain connects TRBV11-2 to TRBJ1-2; no clear D gene. The V end was cut by 4 bases, the J end by 2 bases, with 11 bases between. The CDR3 length is 14 residues. CDR1 and CDR2 from the germline V gene are SGHAT and FQNNGV. CDR3 in DNA: TGTGCCAGCAGCTACTCCCCGGGGAACTATGGCTACACCTTC. Translated, it gives CASSYSPGNYGYTF.

The gene calls are TRBV6-5 and TRBJ1-1, with D possibly matching TRBD1 (5 bases). This CDR3 spans 15 amino acids. Trimming took 0 bases from V and 5 from J, leaving 13 bases between them. Germline V gene data show CDR1 as MNHEY and CDR2 as SVGAGI. CDR3 in amino acids: CASSYSGRASTEAFF. DNA of the CDR3: TGTGCCAGCAGTTACTCCGGCAGGGCGAGTACTGAAGCTTTCTTT.

This clone appeared a single time. CDR3 region: CAGGADEQYF. The CDR3 region has the DNA TGTGCCGGGGGGGCCGACGAGCAGTACTTC. The chain combines TRBV28 with TRBJ2-7; TRBD2 is a possible D gene (7 bases). Trimming removed 11 bases at V and 5 bases at J, with 10 bases between. Germline CDR1 is MDHEN and CDR2 is SYDVKM. This CDR3 has 10 residues.

The CDR3 region is CASSIWQGGFTNQPQHF. For the CDR3, the DNA is TGTGCCAGTAGTATTTGGCAGGGCGGATTTACGAATCAGCCCCAGCATTTT. The chain employs TRBV19 and TRBJ1-5, with D possibly matching TRBD1 (5 bases). V was trimmed by 3 bases and J by 4 bases, leaving 19 bases between them. Germline CDR1 reads LNHDA; CDR2 reads SQIVND (reference sequence). This CDR3 is 17 amino acids long.

V and J are TRBV27 and TRBJ2-7; 7 positions agree with TRBD1. This CDR3 comprises 15 residues. CDR1 is MNHEY, CDR2 SMNVEV, per germline (reference sequence). V lost 7 bases to trimming and J lost 1 base; unmatched junction nucleotides: 10. CDR3 loop: CASIPKGAGSYEQYF. The CDR3 coding sequence is TGTGCCAGCATCCCAAAGGGGGCTGGTTCCTACGAGCAGTACTTC.

CDR3 sequence reads: CASSPGTGHSYEQYF. Here the CDR3 DNA reads TGTGCCAGCAGCCCCGGGACAGGTCACTCCTACGAGCAGTACTTC. This chain uses TRBV7-3 with TRBJ2-7; 8 bases fit TRBD1. The CDR3 is 15 residues long. Germline assignment: CDR1 SGHTA and CDR2 FQGTGA. Trimming took 5 bases from V and 0 from J; bases not matched to a gene: 6. The full variable domain, in which reference TRBV7-3 and TRBJ2-7 provide the parts outside the CDR3, is GAGVSQTPSNKVTEKGKYVELRCDPISGHTALYWYRQSLGQGPEFLIYFQGTGAADDSGLPNDRFFAVRPEGSVSTLKIQRTERGDSAVYLCASSPGTGHSYEQYFGPGTRLTVT.

This clone has just one count. The chain combines TRBV10-3 with TRBJ2-5; 12 bases map to TRBD2. The junction had 13 bases not matched to a gene; V was cut back by 11 bases and J by 3 bases. The V gene's germline CDR1 is ENHRY and CDR2 SYGVKD. There are 16 residues in the CDR3. The CDR3 region is CASNPTSGSSEETQYF. CDR3 coding DNA: TGTGCCTCCAACCCGACTAGCGGGAGTTCGGAAGAGACCCAGTACTTC.

The chain links TRBV10-2 to TRBJ2-1, with D tentatively TRBD2 (5 bases). CDR1 and CDR2 from the germline V gene are WSHSY and SAAADI. The CDR3 spans 14 residues. V was shortened by 6 bases and J by 0 bases, with 9 bases between the two germline ends. CDR3 region: CASRDTSSYNEQFF. CDR3 sequence (DNA): TGCGCCAGCAGAGACACTAGCTCCTACAATGAGCAGTTCTTC.

The CDR3, as DNA: TGTGCCAGCAGCCCCCAGCGGGAAAAACTGTTTTTT. Encoded protein: CASSPQREKLFF. The chain carries TRBV11-2 and TRBJ1-4; D remains ambiguous. Trimming left V 5 bases short and J 8 bases short, with 9 bases between. The V gene's germline CDR1 is SGHAT and CDR2 FQNNGV. This CDR3 is built from 12 residues.

This chain joins TRBV6-5 and TRBJ1-1; 8 bases agree with TRBD1. Germline assignment: CDR1 MNHEY and CDR2 SVGAGI. The trim removed 5 bases at V and 7 bases at J, leaving 3 bases unmatched. The CDR3 runs 12 residues. CDR3 loop: CASSHRGSEAFF. For the CDR3, the DNA is TGTGCCAGCAGTCACAGGGGGAGTGAAGCTTTCTTT.

This chain joins TRBV5-1 and TRBJ2-7, with D perhaps TRBD1 or TRBD2 (7 bases each). Trimming pared 5 bases from V and 0 bases from J, leaving 18 bases between. Germline V gene lookup returns CDR1 SGHRS and CDR2 YFSETQ. The CDR3 sequence is 16 residues long. The CDR3 reads CASSKQGRESSYEQYF. DNA of the CDR3: TGCGCCAGCAGTAAACAGGGGAGGGAGAGCTCCTACGAGCAGTACTTC.

The CDR3 region has the DNA TGTGCCAGCCGGATGGACAGGGGGTGGAATGAGCAGTTCTTC. Protein product: CASRMDRGWNEQFF. The gene calls are TRBV21-1 and TRBJ2-1; the table calls TRBD1, which could not be checked here. TRBV21-1 is a pseudogene segment. The CDR3 sequence is 14 residues long.

The V gene is TRBV2, the J gene TRBJ1-5; D gene unclear. This CDR3 contains 13 residues. The germline V gene encodes CDR1 SNHLY and CDR2 FYNNEI. Between the trimmed V and J ends, which lost 4 bases and 7 bases, there was a span of 11 bases. The CDR3 DNA sequence: TGTGCCAGCAGTGGGGGTCCTGGCCAGCCCCAGCATTTT. Translated: CASSGGPGQPQHF.

Written as DNA, the CDR3 is TGTGCCAGCAGCTTGCTGGTGGCTAGCGGGAGGATGGAGCAGTTCTTC. It encodes CASSLLVASGRMEQFF. This chain connects TRBV5-4 to TRBJ2-1; 11 bases are a match to TRBD2. CDR3 length: 16 amino acids. Germline V gene data show CDR1 as SGHNT and CDR2 as YYREEE (reference sequence). V shed 1 base, J shed 10 bases, and the junction held 10 bases outside the gene matches.

The rearrangement links TRBV18 to TRBJ1-4; TRBD1 agrees at 8 bases. CDR1 is KGHSH, CDR2 LQKENI, per germline. V dropped 3 bases and J dropped 9; count of bases not matched to a gene: 6. The CDR3 covers 14 residues. The CDR3 protein is CASSPGQVDKKLFF. DNA for the CDR3: TGTGCCAGCTCACCGGGACAGGTGGATAAAAAACTGTTTTTT. Combining the CDR3 with reference TRBV18 and TRBJ1-4 gives the whole variable domain NAGVMQNPRHLVRRRGQEARLRCSPMKGHSHVYWYRQLPEEGLKFMVYLQKENIIDESGMPKERFSAEFPKEGPSILRIQQVVRGDSAAYFCASSPGQVDKKLFFGSGTQLSVL.

This chain connects TRBV5-4 to TRBJ2-3; 7 positions agree with TRBD1. This CDR3 spans 16 amino acids. V was clipped by 3 bases and J by 3 bases; unmatched bases: 10. Germline values: CDR1 SGHNT, CDR2 YYREEE (reference sequence). DNA for the CDR3: TGTGCCAGCAGCTCCCCGGTGAGGGGGCAGACAGATACGCAGTATTTT. It encodes CASSSPVRGQTDTQYF.

The rearrangement links TRBV27 to TRBJ2-3; 9 positions agree with TRBD2. V lost 2 bases to trimming and J lost 4 bases; unmatched junction nucleotides: 7. Germline CDR1 reads MNHEY; CDR2 reads SMNVEV (reference sequence). The CDR3 is 16 amino acids. The CDR3 here is CASSLLAGWVADTQYF. CDR3 in DNA: TGTGCCAGCAGTTTACTAGCGGGGTGGGTGGCAGATACGCAGTATTTT.

This clone was recorded a few times. The CDR3 region is CASSKGSSYNEQFF. As DNA, the CDR3 is TGTGCCTCCTCAAAGGGGAGCTCCTACAATGAGCAGTTCTTC. The chain is built from TRBV28 and TRBJ2-1; D might be TRBD1 or TRBD2, each matching 5 bases. Germline CDR1 reads MDHEN; CDR2 reads SYDVKM. This CDR3 is built from 14 residues. Trimming cost V 11 bases and J 0 bases, with 14 bases left between them.

As DNA, the CDR3 is TGTGCCATCAAAGACAGGGCGGACACTGAAGCTTTCTTT. This translates into CAIKDRADTEAFF. The rearrangement links TRBV10-3 to TRBJ1-1; 7 nucleotides agree with TRBD1. V was clipped by 7 bases and J by 3 bases; unmatched bases: 5. Germline assignment: CDR1 ENHRY and CDR2 SYGVKD. CDR3 length equals 13 residues.

The rearrangement links TRBV11-3 to TRBJ2-2, with D perhaps given as TRBD1 or TRBD2 (5 bases each). The CDR3 is 14 amino acids. Trimming shortened V by 0 bases and J by 5 bases, and 7 bases separated the two germline ends. In germline, CDR1 is SGHNT, CDR2 YENEEA. CDR3 nucleotides: TGTGCCAGCAGCTTAGACGGGGCGACCGGGGAGCTGTTTTTT. Translated: CASSLDGATGELFF.

This clone was observed a handful of times. V gene TRBV5-1 combines with J gene TRBJ2-3; 8 nucleotides match TRBD2. Germline V gene sequence: CDR1 SGHRS, CDR2 YFSETQ. The CDR3 length is 15 residues. The trim removed 0 bases at V and 4 bases at J, leaving 4 bases unmatched. CDR3 in DNA: TGCGCCAGCAGCTTGGCCCGGGAGGGGGCAGATACGCAGTATTTT. Amino acid sequence: CASSLAREGADTQYF.

The chain uses TRBV11-2 and TRBJ2-7; tentatively, D is TRBD1 (5 bases). There are 13 residues in the CDR3. Germline lookup yields CDR1 SGHAT and CDR2 FQNNGV. The V and J ends lost 1 base and 11 bases respectively, with 15 bases between them. The CDR3 sequence is CASSLVGVQDKYF. For the CDR3, the DNA is TGTGCCAGCAGCTTAGTAGGGGTCCAGGACAAGTACTTC.